This T cell receptor beta chain was captured by sequencing in a study of blood T cells in healthy people across ages. Study outcomes and limitations: A roughly linear age-dependent decrease characterized TCR beta diversity per million T cells. Among long-lived donors, naive CD4+ cells were more numerous and diversity higher than in aged donors. It was held that the diversity estimates obtained from one million T cells were underestimates.

Per the germline V gene, CDR1 is SGDLS and CDR2 is YYNGEE. The CDR3 length is 14 residues. V dropped 0 bases and J dropped 9 bases, with 13 bases sitting between them. In regard to this clonotype: The target antigen is unknown.

A second PCR of roughly 7 to 11 cycles used a sample-barcoded 5' primer and a J-beta primer mix. MiXCR was run by TCRdb on the 5' RACE reads, yielding one entry per CDR3 protein. The sample consists of approximately 900,000 distinct CDR3 sequences, around 48% of them appearing once. Sequencing input: blood. This receptor was obtained from a man younger than 40 in good health. J is TRBJ2-1 and V is TRBV9, with D possibly being TRBD2 (7 bases). The CDR3 DNA reads TGTGCCAGCAGCGTAGACTGGGGGGGGCGTGAGCAGTTCTTC. It specifies CASSVDWGGREQFF.